The present TCR beta chain was sequenced within a study of blood T cell repertoires in COVID-19. In the study overall: Material from acute and convalescent COVID-19 was sourced from the United States, Italy and Spain.

The study drew participants aged about 18 to 89 years from approximately 25 US areas. Participants reported their clinical history, and cohort assignment relied on those reports. Source study methods: The assay estimated nucleated cells by amplifying reference gene primers. Profiled with immunoSEQ multiplex PCR; TCRdb holds only in-frame clones, not every one. V and J calls plus clone size are reproduced from that table; the DNA served to infer D and trimming. The sample shows fewer than 450,000 clones, 88% of them seen only once. Of note for this clone: This CDR3 is also generated by other DNA sequences in the sample.

Losses at the gene ends were 0 bases for V and 6 bases for J; bases not matched to a gene: 5. Germline values: CDR1 SGHRS, CDR2 YFSETQ. The CDR3 runs 15 residues. This sequence originates from a woman aged 40 to 50 with acute COVID-19. This chain uses TRBV5-1 with TRBJ2-7; 11 bases agree with TRBD1. Sample: PBMCs or T cells enriched from blood (not recorded which). The CDR3 DNA is TGCGCCAGCAGCTTGGAAGGACAGGGGGCTGGCGAGCAGTACTTC. This sequence encodes CASSLEGQGAGEQYF.